These 31 T cell receptor beta chains came from one sample sequenced in a study of OX40 agonist ivuxolimab in advanced cancers. Assay: immunoSEQ multiplex PCR; the TCRdb copy retains only in-frame clones and omits some. The data contain roughly 60,000 clones, about 90% of them seen just once; the ten biggest clones take up more than 13%. The input for sequencing was CD4+ or CD8+ T cells sorted from blood, taken in a trial of the OX40 agonist ivuxolimab. Receptors originate from an adult with an advanced solid tumor such as melanoma, head and neck, liver or kidney cancer.

This clone was seen a single time. As DNA, the CDR3 is TGTGCCAGCAGCACTGTGACAAGATATAATTCACCCCTCCACTTT. Translation gives CASSTVTRYNSPLHF. This chain uses TRBV6-6 with TRBJ1-6; D unresolved. There are 15 residues in the CDR3. CDR1 is MNHNY and CDR2 is SVGAGI in the germline V gene (reference sequence). Trimming removed 6 bases at V and 4 bases at J, with 13 bases between.

V gene TRBV7-2 combines with J gene TRBJ2-3; D uncertain. The V gene lost 2 bases and the J gene lost 3 bases, with 6 bases spanning the gap. CDR3 length equals 13 residues. Germline V lookup: CDR1 SGHTA, CDR2 FQGNSA. CDR3 region: CASSLLPTDTQYF. CDR3 DNA: TGTGCCAGCAGCTTACTCCCAACAGATACGCAGTATTTT. Full variable domain (missing parts from reference TRBV7-2 and TRBJ2-3): GAGVSQSPSNKVTEKGKDVELRCDPISGHTALYWYRQSLGQGLEFLIYFQGNSAPDKSGLPSDRFSAERTGGSVSTLTIQRTQQEDSAVYLCASSLLPTDTQYFGPGTRLTVL.

This clone was detected only once. The rearrangement joins TRBV4-2 to TRBJ2-3; D perhaps matches TRBD1 (5 bases). V was cut by 3 bases and J by 1 base, with 14 bases left in between. Germline assignment: CDR1 LGHNA and CDR2 YNFKEQ. The CDR3 is 16 residues long. CDR3 residues: CASSHEDDRRTDTQYF. Here the CDR3 DNA reads TGTGCCAGCAGCCATGAAGATGACAGACGCACAGATACGCAGTATTTT.

The chain uses TRBV9 and TRBJ1-1; D is perhaps TRBD1 (6 bases). The V and J ends lost 2 bases and 4 bases respectively, with 21 bases between them. This CDR3 is built from 17 residues. The germline gives CDR1 SGDLS, CDR2 YYNGEE. In nucleotides, the CDR3 is TGTGCCAGCAGCGTCGGGGTGCAGGGGACGGCGGGCACTGAAGCTTTCTTT. Protein: CASSVGVQGTAGTEAFF.

The table lists this clone with a count of one. This sequence joins TRBV4-2 and TRBJ2-3; 8 nucleotides agree with TRBD2. CDR1 and CDR2 from the germline V gene are LGHNA and YNFKEQ. The CDR3 covers 17 residues. V trimming: 0 bases; J trimming: 5 bases; junction bases outside the gene matches: 10. The CDR3 region has the DNA TGTGCCAGCAGCCAAGAACCCAGCGGGAGCGGGAAAGATACGCAGTATTTT. As protein: CASSQEPSGSGKDTQYF.

The chain has TRBV18 and TRBJ2-7, with D perhaps matching TRBD1 (6 bases). Germline CDR1 and CDR2: KGHSH and LQKENI. CDR3 length: 14 residues. Trimming took off 2 bases at V and 5 bases at J, with 13 bases between the two ends. DNA for the CDR3: TGTGCCAGCTCACCAGGGGGCGCGGTGAACGAGCAGTACTTC. Its protein product is CASSPGGAVNEQYF.

The rearrangement links TRBV5-6 to TRBJ1-4; D call uncertain. The V gene's germline CDR1 is SGHDT and CDR2 YYEEEE. This CDR3 is 13 amino acids long. Trimming removed 0 bases at V and 8 bases at J, with 8 bases between. The CDR3 region has the DNA TGTGCCAGCAGCTTGGGGCGGCGAGAAAAACTGTTTTTT. Its translation: CASSLGRREKLFF.

This clone was seen once. The genes are TRBV11-3 and TRBJ2-7; 10 bases align to TRBD2. Germline trimming cut 4 bases from V and 4 bases from J; bases unmatched to any gene: 7. Germline CDR1 is SGHNT and CDR2 is YENEEA. The CDR3 length is 15 residues. CDR3 residues: CASSSSGSLDYEQYF. The CDR3 DNA reads as TGTGCCAGCAGCTCTAGCGGGAGCCTGGATTACGAGCAGTACTTC.

J is TRBJ2-1 and V is TRBV7-2; TRBD1 agrees at 8 bases. Germline V gene data show CDR1 as SGHTA and CDR2 as FQGNSA. V lost 1 base to trimming and J lost 9 bases; unmatched junction nucleotides: 5. CDR3 length equals 14 residues. The DNA of the CDR3 is TGTGCCAGCAGCTTAGTCGGACAGGGAGTTGAGCAGTTCTTC. This codes for CASSLVGQGVEQFF. Complete variable domain (other parts from reference TRBV7-2 and TRBJ2-1): GAGVSQSPSNKVTEKGKDVELRCDPISGHTALYWYRQSLGQGLEFLIYFQGNSAPDKSGLPSDRFSAERTGGSVSTLTIQRTQQEDSAVYLCASSLVGQGVEQFFGPGTRLTVL.

The genes are TRBV7-2 and TRBJ1-1; D gene unclear. Germline V CDR1 and CDR2: SGHTA, FQGNSA. The CDR3 sequence is 15 residues long. The V and J ends lost 0 bases and 5 bases respectively, with 13 bases between them. The CDR3 spells CASSLAGRSGTEAFF. The DNA for the CDR3 is TGTGCCAGCAGCTTAGCGGGCAGGTCTGGAACTGAAGCTTTCTTT.

The chain employs TRBV7-3 and TRBJ2-3; D perhaps matches TRBD2 (5 bases). V lost 3 bases to trimming and J lost 0 bases, with 10 bases between them. CDR1 and CDR2 from the germline V gene are SGHTA and FQGTGA. The CDR3 has 15 residues. The CDR3 region has the DNA TGTGCCAGCAGCTTGGTCGGGGAGAGCACAGATACGCAGTATTTT. Translated: CASSLVGESTDTQYF.

This clone was seen a handful of times. V is TRBV10-3 and J is TRBJ2-7; 7 bases align to TRBD1. J lost 3 bases, V lost 8 bases, and 4 bases had no gene match. The CDR3 runs 12 residues. CDR1 ENHRY and CDR2 SYGVKD come from the germline V gene. The CDR3 spells CAIGTEIYEQYF. The CDR3 nucleotides are TGTGCCATCGGGACAGAGATCTACGAGCAGTACTTC.

The chain combines TRBV23-1 with TRBJ1-1, with D hard to call. TRBV23-1 is designated an ORF whose function remains uncertain. The CDR3 length is 14 residues. V lost 0 bases to trimming and J lost 6 bases, with 11 bases between them. The chain's CDR3 is CASSQSLGSAEAFF. The CDR3 nucleotides read TGCGCCAGCAGTCAATCATTAGGGTCCGCTGAAGCTTTCTTT.

V is TRBV2 and J is TRBJ2-5; D remains unclear. The CDR3 has 12 residues. Per the germline V gene, CDR1 is SNHLY and CDR2 is FYNNEI. V gave up 4 bases and J gave up 5 bases, with 8 bases separating them. CDR3 nucleotide sequence: TGTGCCAGCAGTGTAACTACTGAGACCCAGTACTTC. The encoded protein is CASSVTTETQYF.

This chain links TRBV5-5 with TRBJ2-7; the match to TRBD1 covers 8 bases. The CDR3 is 15 residues long. Germline values: CDR1 SGHKS, CDR2 YYEKEE (reference sequence). The V gene end was trimmed by 3 bases and the J gene end by 2 bases; junction bases not matched to a gene: 7. The DNA of the CDR3 is TGTGCCAGCAGCTCTAGGACAGGGATACCCTACGAGCAGTACTTC. It specifies CASSSRTGIPYEQYF.

The chain uses TRBV7-3 and TRBJ2-7, with 8 bases fitting TRBD1. The CDR3 is made up of 15 amino acids. The junction had 6 bases not matched to a gene; V was cut back by 3 bases and J by 2 bases. CDR1 SGHTA and CDR2 FQGTGA come from the germline V gene. The chain's CDR3 is CASSLGATGAYEQYF. CDR3 in DNA: TGTGCCAGCAGCTTGGGGGCGACAGGGGCCTACGAGCAGTACTTC.

The CDR3 loop reads CASSLIQGNSPLHF. The CDR3 bases are TGTGCCAGCAGCTTGATTCAGGGTAATTCACCCCTCCACTTT. The chain carries TRBV7-8 and TRBJ1-6, with D possibly being TRBD1 (5 bases). V dropped 3 bases and J dropped 6 bases, with 9 bases sitting between them. Germline CDR1 SGHVS, CDR2 FQNEAQ. The CDR3 contains 14 residues.

V and J are TRBV7-2 and TRBJ2-6, with unresolved D. V was trimmed by 3 bases and J by 0 bases, leaving 6 bases between them. CDR3 length: 15 residues. Per germline, CDR1 SGHTA and CDR2 FQGNSA. DNA for the CDR3: TGTGCCAGCAGCTTTACACACTCTGGGGCCAACGTCCTGACTTTC. It is translated as CASSFTHSGANVLTF.

This sequence joins TRBV29-1 and TRBJ2-1; 9 nucleotides align to TRBD2. Trimming took 6 bases from V and 6 from J; bases not matched to a gene: 15. Germline V gives CDR1 SQVTM, CDR2 ANQGSEA. CDR3 length: 16 amino acids. For the CDR3, the DNA is TGCAGCGTAAAGGGTTGGGCCGGGACTAGCATCAATGAGCAGTTCTTC. This codes for CSVKGWAGTSINEQFF.

The chain uses TRBV6-5 and TRBJ1-1; D perhaps matches TRBD1 (5 bases). Germline values: CDR1 MNHEY, CDR2 SVGAGI. The ends were cut back, 6 bases at V and 0 bases at J, with 14 bases in the middle. The CDR3 runs to 15 residues. The CDR3, as DNA: TGTGCCAGCAGGCTTTTAATGGGGCTGAACACTGAAGCTTTCTTT. This codes for CASRLLMGLNTEAFF.

This chain connects TRBV6-6 to TRBJ1-1; 7 bases map to TRBD1. CDR1 is MNHNY and CDR2 is SVGAGI in the germline V gene (reference sequence). Unmatched junction bases numbered 7, after V lost 5 bases and J lost 7 bases. This CDR3 is built from 13 residues. CDR3 protein: CASSGGQESEAFF. The CDR3 bases are TGTGCCAGCAGTGGTGGACAGGAAAGTGAAGCTTTCTTT.

The rearrangement uses TRBV2 and TRBJ1-4, with D hard to call. Germline V gene sequence: CDR1 SNHLY, CDR2 FYNNEI. CDR3 size: 15 residues. Trimming pared 10 bases from V and 0 bases from J, leaving 15 bases between. The CDR3 DNA is TGTGCCACCCGAGCCTTCGGTTCAACTAATGAAAAACTGTTTTTT. Amino acids: CATRAFGSTNEKLFF.

CDR3 protein: CAWSPDQGTEAFF. For the CDR3, the DNA is TGTGCCTGGAGTCCCGACCAGGGGACTGAAGCTTTCTTT. This chain uses TRBV30 with TRBJ1-1; weak D call: TRBD1 (6 bases). In germline, CDR1 is GTSNPN, CDR2 SVGIG (reference sequence). V dropped 2 bases and J dropped 5 bases, with 12 bases sitting between them. The CDR3 consists of 13 residues.

The chain employs TRBV7-2 and TRBJ2-1; D unclear. This CDR3 has 14 residues. Per the germline V gene, CDR1 is SGHTA and CDR2 is FQGNSA. The ends were cut back, 0 bases at V and 9 bases at J, with 12 bases in the middle. The CDR3 DNA is TGTGCCAGCAGCTTAGCGTGGTCCGTTAGTGAGCAGTTCTTC. It codes for CASSLAWSVSEQFF. Based on the CDR3 plus reference TRBV7-2 and TRBJ2-1, the full variable domain is GAGVSQSPSNKVTEKGKDVELRCDPISGHTALYWYRQSLGQGLEFLIYFQGNSAPDKSGLPSDRFSAERTGGSVSTLTIQRTQQEDSAVYLCASSLAWSVSEQFFGPGTRLTVL.

The rearrangement uses TRBV2 and TRBJ1-5; 7 bases line up with TRBD1. V trimming: 5 bases; J trimming: 7 bases; junction bases outside the gene matches: 5. Germline CDR1 reads SNHLY; CDR2 reads FYNNEI. CDR3 length equals 13 residues. CDR3 residues: CASSYRGGQPQHF. DNA for the CDR3: TGTGCCAGCAGTTACAGGGGAGGGCAGCCCCAGCATTTT. Supplemented by reference TRBV2 and TRBJ1-5, the full variable domain reads EPEVTQTPSHQVTQMGQEVILRCVPISNHLYFYWYRQILGQKVEFLVSFYNNEISEKSEIFDDQFSVERPDGSNFTLKIRSTKLEDSAMYFCASSYRGGQPQHFGDGTRLSIL.

V gene TRBV6-5 combines with J gene TRBJ2-7; 7 nucleotides line up with TRBD2. CDR3 size: 15 residues. V lost 0 bases to trimming and J lost 3 bases; unmatched junction nucleotides: 5. CDR1 is MNHEY, CDR2 SVGAGI, per germline. The CDR3 DNA follows: TGTGCCAGCAGTTACTCGCCTAGCGGAAGCTACGAGCAGTACTTC. Translating it yields CASSYSPSGSYEQYF.

This chain uses TRBV6-1 with TRBJ2-5, with TRBD2 identical over 13 bases. The last part of the DNA fits TRBJ2-7 better; the J call may be wrong. Germline values: CDR1 MNHNS, CDR2 SASEGT. The CDR3 is made up of 14 amino acids. The CDR3 nucleotides are TGTGCCTCTCGACTAGCGGGAGGTTACTACGAGCAGTACTTC. Translation gives CASRLAGGYYEQYF.

CDR3 sequence reads: CASSSRVRAGSGANVLTF. CDR3 DNA sequence: TGTGCCAGCAGCAGTCGTGTCAGGGCAGGCTCTGGGGCCAACGTCCTGACTTTC. This chain connects TRBV7-2 to TRBJ2-6; a possible D gene is TRBD1 (5 bases). V was pared by 5 bases and J by 0 bases, with 17 bases between. CDR1 is SGHTA, CDR2 FQGNSA, per germline. There are 18 residues in the CDR3.

This clone was seen only once. The rearrangement joins TRBV5-1 to TRBJ2-2, with TRBD2 matching over 11 bases. V trimming: 3 bases; J trimming: 6 bases; junction bases outside the gene matches: 10. CDR1 is SGHRS, CDR2 YFSETQ, per germline. The CDR3 spans 17 residues. This chain's CDR3 is CASSSSLAGGPSGELFF. In DNA form, the CDR3 reads TGCGCCAGCAGCTCGTCCCTAGCGGGAGGCCCCTCCGGGGAGCTGTTTTTT.

The chain carries TRBV2 and TRBJ2-5, with TRBD1 matching 7 bases. This CDR3 contains 14 residues. Trimming at V came to 8 bases and at J to 1 base, leaving 7 bases not matched to a gene. Germline V gives CDR1 SNHLY, CDR2 FYNNEI. In DNA, the CDR3 is TGTGCCAGCTGCGTGGGGACAGTCCAAGAGACCCAGTACTTC. Translation: CASCVGTVQETQYF.

The chain couples TRBV5-1 to TRBJ1-1; D remains ambiguous. The V gene lost 4 bases and the J gene lost 4 bases, with 14 bases spanning the gap. Germline CDR1 SGHRS, CDR2 YFSETQ. The CDR3 has 14 residues. The CDR3 loop reads CASSGSASGTEAFF. CDR3 in DNA: TGCGCCAGCAGCGGCAGTGCTTCGGGCACTGAAGCTTTCTTT.